This TCR beta chain was profiled in a study of response to subunit inactivated influenza vaccine. Overall study results and limits: Every seasonal influenza vaccination brings in few new T cells, the authors suggested.

Each CDR3 protein is one row after TCRdb ran MiXCR on the RT-PCR reads. The sample lists hundreds of thousands of distinct CDR3 sequences, approximately 14% seen once, with around 7.6% in the top ten. The germline gives CDR1 SGHAT, CDR2 FQNNGV. Trimming shortened V by 0 bases and J by 4 bases, and 7 bases separated the two germline ends. The CDR3 is 13 residues long. For this clonotype: What it recognizes is unknown.

This chain joins TRBV11-2 and TRBJ2-7, with D uncertain. Material: PBMCs from blood, obtained less than 15 days before vaccination. The clonotype comes from a man between 50 and 59 years old who received an inactivated influenza vaccine. CDR3 DNA sequence: TGTGCCAGCAGCTTAGATATCGAATACGAGCAGTACTTC. Encoded protein: CASSLDIEYEQYF.